One and the same sample provided the 10 T cell receptor beta chains below, sequenced in a study of T cell responses to AZD1222 COVID-19 vaccine. Clones were sequenced by immunoSEQ multiplex PCR, and TCRdb holds only the in-frame ones, with some missing. This table holds 130,000 to 150,000 clones, around 93% found once. This specimen was peripheral blood, taken on day 0 of AZD1222 vaccination. The receptors originated from an adult in good health.

The rearrangement uses TRBV7-3 and TRBJ2-5, with a possible D match to TRBD2 (5 bases). V was cut by 2 bases and J by 5 bases, with 12 bases left in between. Germline lookup yields CDR1 SGHTA and CDR2 FQGTGA. This CDR3 has 14 amino acids. CDR3: CASSLGGLPETQYF. The CDR3 coding sequence is TGTGCCAGCAGCTTAGGCGGGCTTCCGGAGACCCAGTACTTC.

This clone showed up just a few times. The rearrangement joins TRBV28 to TRBJ1-2; perhaps TRBD1 as D (5 bases). The CDR3 contains 14 residues. Trimming removed 7 bases from V and 8 bases from J, with 20 bases in between. In germline, CDR1 is MDHEN, CDR2 SYDVKM. CDR3 DNA: TGTGCCAGCACAACCCCGGGGCAGTTCTGGGGCTACACCTTC. Its protein product is CASTTPGQFWGYTF.

The chain is built from TRBV4-3 and TRBJ2-1; 7 bases line up with TRBD2. V shed 1 base, J shed 7 bases, and the junction held 1 base outside the gene matches. The CDR3 contains 13 residues. Germline V lookup: CDR1 LGHNA, CDR2 YSLEER. The CDR3 nucleotides read TGCGCCAGCAGCCAAGGCGGGGGTAATGAGCAGTTCTTC. Its translation is CASSQGGGNEQFF.

The rearrangement links TRBV7-2 to TRBJ1-3; D perhaps matches TRBD1 (5 bases). The V gene's germline CDR1 is SGHTA and CDR2 FQGNSA. V was trimmed by 4 bases and J by 3 bases, leaving 19 bases between them. This CDR3 has 17 residues. CDR3 sequence reads: CASSSPPGGSSGNTIYF. The DNA of the CDR3 is TGTGCCAGCAGCTCCCCACCCGGGGGGTCCAGTGGAAACACCATATATTTT.

The CDR3 sequence is CARAGVVDEQFF. CDR3 bases: TGCGCCAGAGCGGGAGTGGTCGATGAGCAGTTCTTC. The chain links TRBV23-1 to TRBJ2-1, with 8 bases lining up with TRBD2. TRBV23-1 is marked as an open reading frame, function uncertain. The J segment lost 8 bases and the V segment lost 9 bases, leaving 6 bases of the junction unmatched. The CDR3 totals 12 residues.

This clone was recorded only once. This chain links TRBV5-4 with TRBJ1-2, with D possibly matching TRBD1 (5 bases). V was trimmed by 1 base and J by 7 bases, leaving 11 bases between them. CDR1 is SGHNT and CDR2 is YYREEE in the germline V gene (reference sequence). The length of the CDR3 is 13 residues. Here the CDR3 reads CASSLYGGGGYTF. CDR3 nucleotides: TGTGCCAGCAGCTTGTATGGGGGAGGTGGCTACACCTTC. The entire variable domain, with the rest obtained from reference TRBV5-4 and TRBJ1-2, is as follows: ETGVTQSPTHLIKTRGQQVTLRCSSQSGHNTVSWYQQALGQGPQFIFQYYREEENGRGNFPPRFSGLQFPNYSSELNVNALELDDSALYLCASSLYGGGGYTFGSGTRLTVV.

The rearrangement uses TRBV28 and TRBJ2-3, with D hard to call. Germline V gene lookup returns CDR1 MDHEN and CDR2 SYDVKM. The CDR3 is 14 residues long. The V end was cut by 4 bases, the J end by 4 bases, with 12 bases between. The DNA of the CDR3 is TGTGCCAGCAGTTGGTCCTGGGCCCCAGATACGCAGTATTTT. Protein product: CASSWSWAPDTQYF.

This chain connects TRBV11-2 to TRBJ2-1; D tentatively fits TRBD1 or TRBD2 (5 bases each). Trimming removed 5 bases at V and 7 bases at J, with 9 bases between. CDR1 and CDR2 from the germline V gene are SGHAT and FQNNGV. This CDR3 is built from 12 residues. In DNA form, the CDR3 reads TGTGCCAGCAGCAAGAGGGGTAATGAGCAGTTCTTC. Translating it yields CASSKRGNEQFF. The full variable domain, with the rest looked up from reference TRBV11-2 and TRBJ2-1, is EAGVAQSPRYKIIEKRQSVAFWCNPISGHATLYWYQQILGQGPKLLIQFQNNGVVDDSQLPKDRFSAERLKGVDSTLKIQPAKLEDSAVYLCASSKRGNEQFFGPGTRLTVL.

The chain recombines TRBV20-1 with TRBJ2-7; tentative D call: TRBD2 (5 bases). The length of the CDR3 is 13 residues. The germline V gene has CDR1 DFQATT and CDR2 SNEGSKA (reference sequence). With 3 bases removed from V and 2 bases from J, the gap between germline ends came to 11 bases. The CDR3 region is CSASKDGTYEQYF. The DNA of the CDR3 is TGCAGTGCTAGTAAGGACGGGACCTACGAGCAGTACTTC.

The rearrangement links TRBV3-1 (or the pseudogene TRBV3-2) to TRBJ2-4; 9 bases agree with TRBD1. CDR1 and CDR2 from the germline V gene are LGHDT and YNNKEL (reference sequence). This CDR3 is built from 15 residues. Losses at the gene ends were 4 bases for V and 1 base for J; bases not matched to a gene: 2. The CDR3 region is CASSPGQGAKNIQYF. CDR3 DNA sequence: TGTGCCAGCAGCCCTGGACAGGGGGCCAAAAACATTCAGTACTTC.